These 8 T cell receptor beta chains came from one sample sequenced in a study of spatial heterogeneity in lung cancer. Overall study findings and caveats: Higher tumor mutation counts went along with higher counts of expanded intratumoral alpha and beta TCRs.

TCRdb ran MiXCR on the 5' RACE reads and lists one entry per CDR3 protein. The top ten hold approximately 25% of the sample, which has over 25,000 distinct CDR3 sequences, roughly 6.6% seen once. Time point given: sample taken at primary tumor resection. The antigens of these receptors remain unknown. This sample comprised lung tumor tissue, obtained at surgery. The receptors originated from a male donor with early-stage non-small cell lung cancer.

This clonotype was found many times. The chain links TRBV6-6 to TRBJ1-5; D is unclear. V dropped 5 bases and J dropped 4 bases, with 9 bases sitting between them. The CDR3 extends over 13 amino acids. Germline V gene data show CDR1 as MNHNY and CDR2 as SVGAGI (reference sequence). CDR3 bases: TGTGCCAGCAGTCTTCAGTCTAATCAGCCCCAGCATTTT. It translates to CASSLQSNQPQHF.

This chain links TRBV7-2 with TRBJ2-7; D gene uncertain. V lost 1 base and J 4 bases, leaving 8 bases between the germline ends. Per germline, CDR1 SGHTA and CDR2 FQGNSA. The CDR3 runs to 13 residues. CDR3 nucleotides: TGTGCCAGCAGCTTAGGGGGAACATACGAGCAGTACTTC. This gives the protein CASSLGGTYEQYF.

This clonotype was detected ten times or more. The chain links TRBV5-1 to TRBJ2-5; 9 bases map to TRBD2. The CDR3 totals 15 residues. Per germline, CDR1 SGHRS and CDR2 YFSETQ. The junction had 6 bases not matched to a gene; V was cut back by 4 bases and J by 2 bases. The CDR3 sequence is CASSQPSGVQETQYF. Here the CDR3 DNA reads TGCGCCAGCAGCCAGCCTAGCGGGGTACAAGAGACCCAGTACTTC.

This clonotype has ten or more counts. The chain uses TRBV20-1 and TRBJ2-7; D not certain. The CDR3 has 12 residues. V lost 7 bases and J 2 bases, leaving 12 bases between the germline ends. Germline CDR1 is DFQATT and CDR2 is SNEGSKA (reference sequence). CDR3 DNA sequence: TGCAGTGTTCGGTCGCTAACCTACGAGCAGTACTTC. Its protein product is CSVRSLTYEQYF.

This clonotype has at least ten counts. The gene calls are TRBV5-1 and TRBJ1-4; 8 bases align to TRBD1. The CDR3 is made up of 14 amino acids. After removal of 4 bases from V and 4 bases from J, the junction contained 3 bases not matched to a gene. Germline V gene sequence: CDR1 SGHRS, CDR2 YFSETQ. The CDR3 region is CASSPGQDNEKLFF. CDR3 sequence (DNA): TGCGCCAGCAGCCCGGGACAGGATAATGAAAAACTGTTTTTT.

This clonotype was counted many times. The chain joins TRBV4-2 to TRBJ2-3; no clear D gene. This CDR3 is built from 14 residues. Germline assignment: CDR1 LGHNA and CDR2 YNFKEQ. Trimming cost V 0 bases and J 4 bases, with 8 bases left between them. The DNA for the CDR3 is TGTGCCAGCAGCCAAGAAATAGTTCCAGATACGCAGTATTTT. Residues: CASSQEIVPDTQYF.

The chain uses TRBV2 and TRBJ1-5; D perhaps matches TRBD1 (5 bases). The V end was cut by 1 base, the J end by 6 bases, with 10 bases between. The CDR3 sequence is 14 residues long. Per the germline V gene, CDR1 is SNHLY and CDR2 is FYNNEI. The CDR3 DNA is TGTGCCAGCAGTGAAGGGGGCAGAGTTCAGCCCCAGCATTTT. Translation: CASSEGGRVQPQHF.

This clonotype appeared a few times. DNA for the CDR3: TGTGCCAGCAGTTTCCCAGGTCAAGAGACCCAGTACTTC. Protein: CASSFPGQETQYF. The chain joins TRBV27 to TRBJ2-5; unclear D gene. From germline, CDR1 is MNHEY and CDR2 SMNVEV (reference sequence). CDR3 length: 13 amino acids. Trimming stripped 3 bases from V and 2 bases from J, with 7 bases between.